This T cell receptor beta chain derives from a study of blood T cell repertoires in COVID-19. On the study more broadly: Whether acute or convalescent, the COVID-19 samples came from the United States, Italy and Spain. T cells, B-cell-depleted T cells, or PBMCs supplied cDNA or gDNA.

Germline loops: CDR1 SGHKS, CDR2 YYEKEE (reference sequence). CDR3 length: 13 amino acids. Trimming removed 4 bases from V and 5 bases from J, with 10 bases in between. Original processing notes: By means of reference gene primer amplification, nucleated cell counts were estimated. Sequencing used immunoSEQ multiplex PCR; TCRdb keeps in-frame clones, though not all of them. V, J and clone size are taken as reported in that table, and D and trimming were inferred from the DNA itself. The sample consists of 100,000 to 150,000 clones, over 75% of them appearing once. V and J are TRBV5-5 and TRBJ2-1; D might be TRBD1 (6 bases). The receptor was isolated from a man in his 70s with active COVID-19. The sequenced sample consisted of peripheral blood. The CDR3, as DNA: TGTGCCAGCAGCCTGGACAGTAACAATGAGCAGTTCTTC. Amino acids: CASSLDSNNEQFF.